The 5 T cell receptor beta chains given below trace back to one sample, sequenced in a study of shared clonotypes between healthy human individuals. TCRdb's copy holds only in-frame clones and misses some; the assay was immunoSEQ multiplex PCR. The sample holds about 1.1 million clones, approximately 80% seen once. The sample taken for sequencing was memory CD4+ T cells from PBMCs. As to subset: CD45RA-negative fraction. These receptors were taken from a man between 18 and 35 years old in good health. Some clones in this sample may be carry-over from other donors' samples.

The chain combines TRBV9 with TRBJ2-2, with D hard to call. The CDR3 runs to 11 residues. V was cut by 7 bases and J by 6 bases, with 7 bases left in between. Germline-derived CDR1 and CDR2 are SGDLS and YYNGEE. The DNA of the CDR3 is TGTGCCAGCCAAGAGCCCGGGGAGCTGTTTTTT. Translating gives CASQEPGELFF.

The gene calls are TRBV19 and TRBJ1-5, with D unclear. Germline V gene lookup returns CDR1 LNHDA and CDR2 SQIVND (reference sequence). V lost 5 bases, J lost 2 bases, and 13 bases lay in between. This CDR3 comprises 15 residues. CDR3 sequence: CASSHAGSGNQPQHF. The DNA of the CDR3 is TGTGCCAGTAGTCATGCGGGGTCGGGCAATCAGCCCCAGCATTTT. The entire variable domain, with the rest obtained from reference TRBV19 and TRBJ1-5, is as follows: DGGITQSPKYLFRKEGQNVTLSCEQNLNHDAMYWYRQDPGQGLRLIYYSQIVNDFQKGDIAEGYSVSREKKESFPLTVTSAQKNPTAFYLCASSHAGSGNQPQHFGDGTRLSIL.

This clone showed up just a few times. The CDR3 spells CASSRGDENTIYF. CDR3 nucleotides: TGTGCCAGCTCACGGGGGGACGAAAACACCATATATTTT. The chain is built from TRBV18 and TRBJ1-3; D perhaps matches TRBD1 (5 bases). Germline-derived CDR1 and CDR2 are KGHSH and LQKENI. V was clipped by 4 bases and J by 6 bases, with 10 bases between them. The CDR3 sequence is 13 residues long.

The sample holds a few counts of this clone. V is TRBV28 and J is TRBJ1-1; 7 positions match TRBD1. This CDR3 spans 15 amino acids. After removal of 4 bases from V and 2 bases from J, the junction contained 7 bases not matched to a gene. Germline CDR1 MDHEN, CDR2 SYDVKM. CDR3 nucleotide sequence: TGTGCCAGCAGTTCACAGGGGCCTCGAAACACTGAAGCTTTCTTT. Residues: CASSSQGPRNTEAFF.

The J gene is TRBJ2-7, the V gene TRBV6-6; D is perhaps TRBD1 or TRBD2 (5 bases each). Looked up from germline, CDR1 is MNHNY and CDR2 is SVGAGI (reference sequence). The V and J ends lost 3 bases and 2 bases respectively, with 14 bases between them. The CDR3 consists of 15 residues. The CDR3 loop is CASSYGVGAPYEQYF. The CDR3 DNA reads TGTGCCAGCAGTTATGGCGTCGGGGCCCCCTACGAGCAGTACTTC.